A selection of T cell receptor beta chains follows, all from one sample in a study of response to subunit inactivated influenza vaccine. In TCRdb, the RT-PCR reads were re-called with MiXCR into one record per CDR3 protein. The repertoire includes fewer than 600,000 distinct CDR3 sequences, approximately 7.7% of them detected once, and 13% sits in the top ten. Sequencing used PBMCs from blood, obtained around 2 years after vaccination. All receptors derive from a man between 50 and 69 years old who received an inactivated influenza vaccine. Both conserved end residues are part of each CDR3. Rows may omit the clone size; those that give it use once, few, many or a size class.

j_call: TRBJ2-2; clone_size: many; v_call: TRBV4-3; cdr3_aa: CASSQEALAANTGELFF
j_call: TRBJ2-7; clone_size: NA; v_call: TRBV20-1; cdr3_aa: CSARDLLRLAGTPYEQYF
j_call: TRBJ2-5; clone_size: many; v_call: TRBV4-2; cdr3_aa: CASSHVLTGGIETQYF
j_call: TRBJ1-1; clone_size: NA; v_call: TRBV30; cdr3_aa: CAWRRGGGAGTEAFF
j_call: TRBJ2-1; clone_size: NA; v_call: TRBV29-1; cdr3_aa: CSVEDRQLSYNEQFF
j_call: TRBJ2-4; clone_size: few; v_call: TRBV28; cdr3_aa: CASSAWGSGLAKNIQYF
j_call: TRBJ2-5; clone_size: NA; v_call: TRBV2; cdr3_aa: CASGSGLAGAETQYF
j_call: TRBJ2-3; clone_size: few; v_call: TRBV6-2/TRBV6-3; cdr3_aa: CASSPAAGNTQYF
j_call: TRBJ2-3; clone_size: NA; v_call: TRBV24-1; cdr3_aa: CATSDSGRSDTQYF
j_call: TRBJ2-1; clone_size: NA; v_call: TRBV20-1; cdr3_aa: CSARLKGQGFSYNEQFF
j_call: TRBJ2-7; clone_size: NA; v_call: TRBV7-8; cdr3_aa: CASSRAYPSSSYEQYF
j_call: TRBJ1-2; clone_size: many; v_call: TRBV5-1; cdr3_aa: CASSLGTANGYTF
j_call: TRBJ2-7; clone_size: few; v_call: TRBV12-3/TRBV12-4; cdr3_aa: CASSLSERGPYEQYF
j_call: TRBJ1-4; clone_size: many; v_call: TRBV12-3/TRBV12-4; cdr3_aa: CASLGATNEKLFF
j_call: TRBJ2-3; clone_size: NA; v_call: TRBV18; cdr3_aa: CASSPVTGGTGTDTQYF
j_call: TRBJ2-5; clone_size: many; v_call: TRBV5-1; cdr3_aa: CASRSRGGRNQETQYF
j_call: TRBJ1-6; clone_size: many; v_call: TRBV7-2; cdr3_aa: CASSFGDRGKNSPLHF
j_call: TRBJ2-3; clone_size: NA; v_call: TRBV20-1; cdr3_aa: CSARGRRERIDTQYF
j_call: TRBJ1-2; clone_size: NA; v_call: TRBV20-1; cdr3_aa: CSARDLGGGLYGYTF
j_call: TRBJ2-3; clone_size: many; v_call: TRBV25-1; cdr3_aa: CASSGVSTRSDTQYF
j_call: TRBJ2-1; clone_size: few; v_call: TRBV7-9; cdr3_aa: CASSPTGGKYNEQFF
j_call: TRBJ1-5; clone_size: NA; v_call: TRBV28; cdr3_aa: CASRRSYQPQHF
j_call: TRBJ1-4; clone_size: many; v_call: TRBV20-1; cdr3_aa: CGGTGGIEKLFF
j_call: TRBJ1-2; clone_size: NA; v_call: TRBV7-9; cdr3_aa: CASSLALAVAIPAGYTF
j_call: TRBJ2-1; clone_size: NA; v_call: TRBV4-3; cdr3_aa: CASSQEALAPNEQFF
j_call: TRBJ2-3; clone_size: few; v_call: TRBV20-1; cdr3_aa: CSAIGTGAEDTQYF
j_call: TRBJ1-1; clone_size: NA; v_call: TRBV6-2/TRBV6-3; cdr3_aa: CASSSRGRVRTEAFF
j_call: TRBJ2-5; clone_size: NA; v_call: TRBV9; cdr3_aa: CASSVDSEETQYF
j_call: TRBJ2-3; clone_size: few; v_call: TRBV20-1; cdr3_aa: CSARGLAARGSDTQYF
j_call: TRBJ2-1; clone_size: many; v_call: TRBV20-1; cdr3_aa: CSARAGLAGGHYNEQFF
j_call: TRBJ1-1; clone_size: many; v_call: TRBV18; cdr3_aa: CASSQEFGTEAFF
j_call: TRBJ2-7; clone_size: few; v_call: TRBV20-1; cdr3_aa: CSALTLTSGSPYEQYF
j_call: TRBJ1-5; clone_size: NA; v_call: TRBV6-1; cdr3_aa: CASSSGLIRDQPQHF
j_call: TRBJ2-5; clone_size: many; v_call: TRBV6-6; cdr3_aa: CASSYPPGKETQYF
j_call: TRBJ2-1; clone_size: NA; v_call: TRBV5-1; cdr3_aa: CASSQGGGGPYNEQFF
j_call: TRBJ1-1; clone_size: NA; v_call: TRBV7-8; cdr3_aa: CASSTTGFVTEAFF
j_call: TRBJ1-6; clone_size: many; v_call: TRBV7-2; cdr3_aa: CASSLDSGARSPLHF
j_call: TRBJ2-1; clone_size: NA; v_call: TRBV27; cdr3_aa: CASSLLVLSSYNEQFF
j_call: TRBJ2-5; clone_size: NA; v_call: TRBV2; cdr3_aa: CASSVGRYPFQETQYF
j_call: TRBJ2-1; clone_size: few; v_call: TRBV24-1; cdr3_aa: CATSEPTLAGAGDEQFF
j_call: TRBJ1-2; clone_size: NA; v_call: TRBV5-5; cdr3_aa: CASSLAPRGSYGYTF
j_call: TRBJ2-7; clone_size: NA; v_call: TRBV19; cdr3_aa: CASRGTSGAPWEQYF
j_call: TRBJ2-7; clone_size: NA; v_call: TRBV9; cdr3_aa: CASSLGASGSSYEQYF
j_call: TRBJ2-1; clone_size: NA; v_call: TRBV29-1; cdr3_aa: CSVREGTHNEQFF
j_call: TRBJ2-1; clone_size: few; v_call: TRBV7-2; cdr3_aa: CASSPSRQPYNEQFF
j_call: TRBJ2-2; clone_size: NA; v_call: TRBV20-1; cdr3_aa: CSASGNTGELFF
j_call: TRBJ2-1; clone_size: NA; v_call: TRBV7-2; cdr3_aa: CASSLTVGEQFF
j_call: TRBJ2-2; clone_size: many; v_call: TRBV5-1; cdr3_aa: CASSLNPPTNTGELFF
j_call: TRBJ1-3; clone_size: few; v_call: TRBV4-1; cdr3_aa: CASTEIRGSGNTIYF
j_call: TRBJ2-5; clone_size: NA; v_call: TRBV7-2; cdr3_aa: CASSLALGVETQYF
j_call: TRBJ1-5; clone_size: NA; v_call: TRBV4-1; cdr3_aa: CASSPLPIERNHPQHF
j_call: TRBJ2-6; clone_size: NA; v_call: TRBV3-1; cdr3_aa: CASSQVGGQWANVLTF
j_call: TRBJ2-1; clone_size: many; v_call: TRBV7-7; cdr3_aa: CASSLVGGNEQFF
j_call: TRBJ2-5; clone_size: NA; v_call: TRBV20-1; cdr3_aa: CSATPGPRDQYF
j_call: TRBJ1-1; clone_size: many; v_call: TRBV4-1; cdr3_aa: CASSKGSQPNTEAFF
j_call: TRBJ2-1; clone_size: NA; v_call: TRBV29-1; cdr3_aa: CSGGTSGGFNEQFF
j_call: TRBJ2-3; clone_size: NA; v_call: TRBV20-1; cdr3_aa: CSAPSSGRTDTQYF